This section outlines one TCR beta chain sequence together with its context. This clonotype was seen repeatedly, ten times or more. The antigen it binds to is not known. No much larger clone is present one base from it, and per-base qualities are unavailable. The sample comes from a study of spatial heterogeneity in lung cancer (dated by TCRdb to the late 2010s). Some background on the complete study: More beta-chain than alpha-chain transcripts were consistently detected, likely reflecting higher beta-chain transcript abundance. In the raw uncorrected reads, each unique combination of TCR and UMI appeared on average more than ten times. TCR alpha and beta repertoires were quantitatively compared across multiple tumor regions, matched nontumor lung and blood in non-small cell lung cancer. The study linked features of the TCR repertoire to counts of nonsynonymous mutations, which were determined by whole-exome sequencing of tumor tissue. At surgery, hundreds of tumor regions, around 67 matched nontumor lung samples and about 56 PBMC samples were TCR-sequenced for both alpha and beta chains. Study-wide findings and limitations: Ubiquitous expanded tumor TCRs were detected in blood more often at tumor resection than at routine follow-up. Additional single-cell paired TCR alpha and beta sequencing was considered necessary to confirm, at a functional level, the hypothesis that regional TCRs recognize regional mutations.

The junction shows trimming of 3 bases on V and 2 bases on J, and the gene matches do not reach 9 bases of it. The germline V gene (reference sequence) supplies CDR1 DFQATT and CDR2 SNEGSKA. From cysteine to phenylalanine, the CDR3 is 17 amino acids long. Only the CDR3 portion is preserved as DNA: 51 bases, with reading frame beginning at the first base. The protocol used for the library was 5' RACE. Sequencing was performed on a NextSeq 500. The TCR library protocol attached a unique molecular identifier to each TCR cDNA molecule to allow correction of PCR and sequencing errors. On the study's bioinformatics: TCR identification, UMI-based error correction and CDR3 extraction were performed with Decombinator tools. TCRs above a frequency of 2 per 1,000, corresponding to the top 1% of the tumor frequency distribution, were defined as expanded. Renyi diversity was computed with the R vegan package after each repertoire had been subsampled 100 times to 5,000 TCRs. CDR3 similarity networks were built from amino acid triplet string-kernel similarity, connecting CDR3s with pairwise similarity above 0.82. Starting from the raw public reads, TCRdb applied fastp trimming at Q25, assembled clones with MiXCR and retained in-frame beta chains. Rows with a matching CDR3 protein are joined into one entry that keeps the most common DNA and genes. The V and J calls follow TCRdb's processing rather than the paper's. The sample table records 10,000 to 15,000 distinct CDR3 sequences; 3.5% to 4% of these occur just once. The ten largest clones take up under 55% of the sample.

The intended sense of this specimen's time point label: sample taken at primary tumor resection. Samples were obtained from approximately 76 patients with early-stage, untreated non-small cell lung cancer from the lung TRACERx cohort. TCR sequencing used whole RNA extracted from tumor and nontumor lung tissue, or from cryopreserved PBMC samples, without cell sorting. A patient was chosen for TCR sequencing only when enough RNA was available from at least two tumor regions. The sequencing used PBMCs, collected at surgery. The sequence derives from a male donor with early-stage non-small cell lung cancer. Here the chain combines TRBV20-1 and TRBJ2-1, and 11 bases in between align with TRBD2. Here is the DNA: TGCAGTGCTAGCCGCGGTAGCGGGAGGGCCACCTACAATGAGCAGTTCTTC. It is translated as CSASRGSGRATYNEQFF.